These T cell receptor beta chains were read from a single sample in a study of blood T cell repertoires in COVID-19. Measured with immunoSEQ multiplex PCR; TCRdb has only the in-frame clones, and not every one. This sample has under 250,000 clones, with 65% to 90% found just once. What was sequenced was peripheral blood. Receptor source: a woman in her 70s with COVID-19, enrolled during active disease. Each CDR3 is given with its conserved first and last residue. Each record gives: J gene, V gene, clone size, D gene, CDR3 protein, CDR3 DNA. D genes are given only for firm matches. Where a row states a size, it is once, few, many or the class of an expanded clone; other rows omit it.

>TRBJ2-5|TRBV5-4|NA|NA
CASSPEGAQETQYF
TGTGCCAGCAGCCCGGAAGGGGCTCAAGAGACCCAGTACTTC
>TRBJ2-1|TRBV28|NA|TRBD2
CASTRGGGSSYNEQFF
TGTGCCAGCACTCGCGGTGGCGGGAGCTCCTACAATGAGCAGTTCTTC
>TRBJ1-1|TRBV10-3|few|TRBD1
CAISSPDRVNTEAFF
TGTGCCATCAGCTCTCCGGACAGGGTGAACACTGAAGCTTTCTTT
>TRBJ2-7|TRBV9|NA|TRBD2
CASSVALAGGYEQYF
TGTGCCAGCAGCGTAGCTCTAGCGGGGGGCTACGAGCAGTACTTC
>TRBJ2-3|TRBV29-1|NA|NA
CSTRPGTDTQYF
TGCAGTACCCGCCCGGGCACAGATACGCAGTATTTT
>TRBJ2-5|TRBV7-2|NA|NA
CASSLQPAGETQYF
TGTGCCAGCAGCTTACAGCCCGCCGGGGAGACCCAGTACTTC
>TRBJ2-7|TRBV7-9|NA|NA
CASSQLRGGDYEQYF
TGTGCCAGCAGCCAACTACGGGGCGGGGACTACGAGCAGTACTTC
>TRBJ2-7|TRBV6-2/TRBV6-3|NA|TRBD1
CASSLFDRGEQYF
TGTGCCAGCAGTTTATTCGACAGGGGTGAGCAGTACTTC
>TRBJ2-5|TRBV21-1|NA|NA
CASSKGWGVETQYF
TGTGCCAGCAGCAAAGGTTGGGGAGTGGAGACCCAGTACTTC
>TRBJ1-3|TRBV7-2|few|TRBD1
CASSGTGTGNTIYF
TGTGCCAGCAGCGGGACAGGGACTGGAAACACCATATATTTT
>TRBJ2-7|TRBV18|NA|NA
CASSPPGSSYEQYF
TGTGCCAGCTCACCACCGGGCAGCTCCTACGAGCAGTACTTC
>TRBJ1-2|TRBV5-1|NA|TRBD1
CASSPGMGQGARGYTF
TGCGCCAGCAGCCCGGGAATGGGACAGGGGGCGCGTGGCTACACCTTC
>TRBJ1-1|TRBV6-5|NA|NA
CASSYDRQNTEAFF
TGTGCCAGCAGTTACGACAGACAGAACACTGAAGCTTTCTTT
>TRBJ1-4|TRBV29-1|NA|TRBD1
CSVRTGATNEKLFF
TGCAGCGTTAGAACAGGGGCAACTAATGAAAAACTGTTTTTT
>TRBJ1-4|TRBV25-1|once|NA
CASSERAGQREKLFF
TGTGCCAGCAGTGAAAGGGCAGGGCAACGTGAAAAACTGTTTTTT
>TRBJ1-1|TRBV5-6|NA|TRBD1
CASSWDRANTEAFF
TGTGCCAGCAGCTGGGACAGGGCGAACACTGAAGCTTTCTTT
>TRBJ1-2|TRBV2|NA|TRBD1
CASSERDRHGYTF
TGTGCCAGCAGTGAAAGGGACAGGCATGGCTACACCTTC
>TRBJ1-6|TRBV7-2|NA|NA
CASSLVGASSYNSPLHF
TGTGCCAGCAGCTTAGTGGGGGCAAGTTCCTATAATTCACCCCTCCACTTT
>TRBJ2-7|TRBV19|NA|TRBD2
CASSPSGRYEQYF
TGTGCCAGTAGCCCTAGCGGGCGCTACGAGCAGTACTTC
>TRBJ2-7|TRBV11-2|NA|NA
CASSLKGGATYEQYF
TGTGCCAGCAGCTTAAAAGGGGGTGCCACATACGAGCAGTACTTC
>TRBJ2-7|TRBV6-5|NA|NA
CASSTRREQYF
TGTGCCAGCAGTACTAGGAGGGAGCAGTACTTC
>TRBJ1-2|TRBV6-2/TRBV6-3|NA|NA
CASSYRANYGYTF
TGTGCCAGCAGTTACCGAGCTAACTATGGCTACACCTTC
>TRBJ1-4|TRBV5-1|once|TRBD1
CASSRGTGGGEKLFF
TGCGCCAGCAGCCGTGGGACAGGGGGCGGTGAAAAACTGTTTTTT
>TRBJ1-1|TRBV7-6|NA|TRBD1
CASSLTGVNTEAFF
TGTGCCAGCAGCCTTACAGGGGTGAACACTGAAGCTTTCTTT
>TRBJ2-3|TRBV9|NA|TRBD2
CASRGGRGTDTQYF
TGTGCCAGCAGAGGCGGGAGGGGCACAGATACGCAGTATTTT
>TRBJ1-2|TRBV20-1|many|NA
CSASPGGGYGYTF
TGCAGTGCTAGTCCGGGGGGCGGCTATGGCTACACCTTC
>TRBJ2-7|TRBV25-1|NA|TRBD1
CASDRTGSNEQYF
TGTGCCAGCGACCGGACAGGGAGCAACGAGCAGTACTTC
>TRBJ1-1|TRBV24-1|NA|TRBD1
CATSDDRVWTEAFF
TGTGCCACCAGTGACGACAGGGTGTGGACTGAAGCTTTCTTT
>TRBJ1-5|TRBV30|NA|NA
CAWSPRGAADQPQHF
TGTGCCTGGAGTCCCCGCGGGGCAGCTGATCAGCCCCAGCATTTT